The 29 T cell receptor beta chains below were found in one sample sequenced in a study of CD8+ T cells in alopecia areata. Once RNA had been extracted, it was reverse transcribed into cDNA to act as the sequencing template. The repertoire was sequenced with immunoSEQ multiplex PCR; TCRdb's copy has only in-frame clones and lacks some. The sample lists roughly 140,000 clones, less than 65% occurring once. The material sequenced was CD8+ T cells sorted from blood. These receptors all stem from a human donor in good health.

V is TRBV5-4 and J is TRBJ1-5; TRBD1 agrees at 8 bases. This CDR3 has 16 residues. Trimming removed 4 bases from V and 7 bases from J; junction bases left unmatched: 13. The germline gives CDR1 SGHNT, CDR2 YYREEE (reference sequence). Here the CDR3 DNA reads TGTGCCAGCAGCAAGACAGGGGCGCCGTTTCTCCAGCCCCAGCATTTT. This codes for CASSKTGAPFLQPQHF. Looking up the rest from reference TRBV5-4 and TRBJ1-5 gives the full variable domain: ETGVTQSPTHLIKTRGQQVTLRCSSQSGHNTVSWYQQALGQGPQFIFQYYREEENGRGNFPPRFSGLQFPNYSSELNVNALELDDSALYLCASSKTGAPFLQPQHFGDGTRLSIL.

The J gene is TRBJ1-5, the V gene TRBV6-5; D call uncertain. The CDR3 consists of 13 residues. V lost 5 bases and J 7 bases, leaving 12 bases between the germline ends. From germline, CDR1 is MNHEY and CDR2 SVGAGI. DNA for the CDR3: TGTGCCAGCAGTGCTGGTTGGGAGCAGCCCCAGCATTTT. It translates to CASSAGWEQPQHF.

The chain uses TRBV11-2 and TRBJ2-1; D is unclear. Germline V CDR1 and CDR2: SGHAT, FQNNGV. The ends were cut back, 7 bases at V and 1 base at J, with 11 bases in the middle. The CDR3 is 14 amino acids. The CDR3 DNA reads TGTGCCAGCACCCCGGGTTTTTCCTACAATGAGCAGTTCTTC. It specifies CASTPGFSYNEQFF. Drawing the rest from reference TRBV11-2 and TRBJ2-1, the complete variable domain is EAGVAQSPRYKIIEKRQSVAFWCNPISGHATLYWYQQILGQGPKLLIQFQNNGVVDDSQLPKDRFSAERLKGVDSTLKIQPAKLEDSAVYLCASTPGFSYNEQFFGPGTRLTVL.

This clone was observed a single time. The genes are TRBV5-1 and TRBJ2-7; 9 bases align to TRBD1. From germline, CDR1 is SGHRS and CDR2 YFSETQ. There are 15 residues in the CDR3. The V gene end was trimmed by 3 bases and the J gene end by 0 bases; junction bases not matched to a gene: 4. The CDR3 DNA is TGCGCCAGCAGCTGGGGACAGGGTGCCTCCTACGAGCAGTACTTC. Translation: CASSWGQGASYEQYF.

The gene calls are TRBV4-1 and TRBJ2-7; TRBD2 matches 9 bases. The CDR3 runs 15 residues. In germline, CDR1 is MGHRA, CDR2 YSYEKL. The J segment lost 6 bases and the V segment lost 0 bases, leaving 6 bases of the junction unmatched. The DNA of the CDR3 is TGCGCCAGCAGCCAAGATGGAGATAGCGGGAGCGAGCAGTACTTC. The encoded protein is CASSQDGDSGSEQYF.

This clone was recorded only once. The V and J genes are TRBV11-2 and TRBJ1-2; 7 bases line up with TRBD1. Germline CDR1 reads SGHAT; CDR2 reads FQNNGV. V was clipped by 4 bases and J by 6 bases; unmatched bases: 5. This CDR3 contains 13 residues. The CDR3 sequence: CASSSGQIHGYTF. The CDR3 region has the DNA TGTGCCAGCAGCTCGGGACAGATTCATGGCTACACCTTC.

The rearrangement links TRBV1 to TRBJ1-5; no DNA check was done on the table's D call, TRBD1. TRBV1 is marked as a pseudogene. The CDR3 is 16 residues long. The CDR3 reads CTSSHLDSQAYQPQHF. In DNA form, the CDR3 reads TGCACCAGCAGCCATTTGGACAGCCAGGCATATCAGCCCCAGCATTTT.

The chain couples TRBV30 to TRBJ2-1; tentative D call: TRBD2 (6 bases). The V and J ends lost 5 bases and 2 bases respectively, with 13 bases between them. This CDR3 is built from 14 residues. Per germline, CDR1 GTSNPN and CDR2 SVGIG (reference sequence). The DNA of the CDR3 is TGTGCCTGGGGCCTCGGCGGGGCCTACAATGAGCAGTTCTTC. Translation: CAWGLGGAYNEQFF.

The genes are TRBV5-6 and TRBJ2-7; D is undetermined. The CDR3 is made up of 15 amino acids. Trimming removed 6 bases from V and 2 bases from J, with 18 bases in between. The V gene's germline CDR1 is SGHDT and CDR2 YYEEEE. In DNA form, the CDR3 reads TGTGCCAGCAACCAGAGGCGGCAGCTTACCTACGAGCAGTACTTC. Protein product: CASNQRRQLTYEQYF.

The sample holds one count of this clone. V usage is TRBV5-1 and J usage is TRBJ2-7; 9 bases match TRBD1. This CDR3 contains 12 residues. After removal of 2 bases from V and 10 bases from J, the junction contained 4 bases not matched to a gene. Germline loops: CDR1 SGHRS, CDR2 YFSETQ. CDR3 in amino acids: CASSLTGGEQYF. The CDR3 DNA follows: TGCGCCAGCAGCTTAACAGGGGGCGAACAGTACTTC.

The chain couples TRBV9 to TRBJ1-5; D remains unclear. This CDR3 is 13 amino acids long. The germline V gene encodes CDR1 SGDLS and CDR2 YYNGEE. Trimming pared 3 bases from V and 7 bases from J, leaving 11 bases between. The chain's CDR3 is CASSAWEGQPQHF. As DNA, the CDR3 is TGTGCCAGCAGCGCGTGGGAGGGCCAGCCCCAGCATTTT.

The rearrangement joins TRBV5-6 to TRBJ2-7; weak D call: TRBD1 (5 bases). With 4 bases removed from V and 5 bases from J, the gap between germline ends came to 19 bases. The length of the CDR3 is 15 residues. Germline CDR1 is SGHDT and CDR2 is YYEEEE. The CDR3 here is CASSTPVGQIHEQYF. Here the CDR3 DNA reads TGTGCCAGCAGCACCCCGGTGGGGCAAATCCACGAGCAGTACTTC.

The CDR3 region has the DNA TGTGCCAGCAGCACCGGGACAGGGAATGGGGCCAACGTCCTGACTTTC. This sequence encodes CASSTGTGNGANVLTF. The rearrangement links TRBV5-4 to TRBJ2-6; 9 bases map to TRBD1. The length of the CDR3 is 16 residues. Looked up from germline, CDR1 is SGHNT and CDR2 is YYREEE (reference sequence). V shed 4 bases, J shed 3 bases, and the junction held 5 bases outside the gene matches.

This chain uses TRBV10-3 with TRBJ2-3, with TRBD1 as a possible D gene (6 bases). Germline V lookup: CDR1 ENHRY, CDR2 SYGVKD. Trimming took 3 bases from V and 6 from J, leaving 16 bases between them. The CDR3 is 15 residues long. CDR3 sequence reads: CAISEGGPSRDTQYF. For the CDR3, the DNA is TGTGCCATCAGTGAAGGGGGACCCAGCAGGGATACGCAGTATTTT.

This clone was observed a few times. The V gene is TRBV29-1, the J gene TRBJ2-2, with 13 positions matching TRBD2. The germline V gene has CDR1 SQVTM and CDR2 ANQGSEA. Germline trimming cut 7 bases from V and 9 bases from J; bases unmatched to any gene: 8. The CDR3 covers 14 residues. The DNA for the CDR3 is TGCAGCGCCAGCCCTGGGACTAGCGGGAGGGAGCTGTTTTTT. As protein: CSASPGTSGRELFF.

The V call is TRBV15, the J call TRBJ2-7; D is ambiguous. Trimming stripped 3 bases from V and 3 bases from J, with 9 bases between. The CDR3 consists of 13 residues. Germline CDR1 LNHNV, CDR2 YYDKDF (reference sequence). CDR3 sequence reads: CATSSGRIYEQYF. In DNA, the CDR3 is TGTGCCACCAGCAGCGGCAGGATCTACGAGCAGTACTTC.

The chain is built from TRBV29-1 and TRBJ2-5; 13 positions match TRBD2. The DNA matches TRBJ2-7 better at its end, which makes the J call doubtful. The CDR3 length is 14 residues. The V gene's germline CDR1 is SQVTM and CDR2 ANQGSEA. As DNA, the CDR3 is TGCAGCGTGCTGACTAGCGGGGGGCCCTACGAGCAGTACTTC. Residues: CSVLTSGGPYEQYF.

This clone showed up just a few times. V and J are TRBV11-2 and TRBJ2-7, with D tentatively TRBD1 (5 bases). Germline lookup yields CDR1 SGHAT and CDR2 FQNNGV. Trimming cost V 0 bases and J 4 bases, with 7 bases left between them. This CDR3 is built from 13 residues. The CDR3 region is CASSLEQGYEQYF. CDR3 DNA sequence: TGTGCCAGCAGCTTAGAGCAGGGTTACGAGCAGTACTTC.

The CDR3 protein is CSVPVGSSYEQYF. The CDR3 DNA reads TGCAGCGTTCCCGTGGGAAGCTCCTACGAGCAGTACTTC. The chain links TRBV29-1 to TRBJ2-7; D unclear. The CDR3 is 13 amino acids. Trimming stripped 5 bases from V and 0 bases from J, with 11 bases between. Per the germline V gene, CDR1 is SQVTM and CDR2 is ANQGSEA.

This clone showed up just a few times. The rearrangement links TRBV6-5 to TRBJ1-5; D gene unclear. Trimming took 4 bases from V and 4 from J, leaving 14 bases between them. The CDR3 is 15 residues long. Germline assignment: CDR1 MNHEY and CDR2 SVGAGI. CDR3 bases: TGTGCCAGCAGTTTATCTTGGCGCTTAAATCAGCCCCAGCATTTT. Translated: CASSLSWRLNQPQHF.

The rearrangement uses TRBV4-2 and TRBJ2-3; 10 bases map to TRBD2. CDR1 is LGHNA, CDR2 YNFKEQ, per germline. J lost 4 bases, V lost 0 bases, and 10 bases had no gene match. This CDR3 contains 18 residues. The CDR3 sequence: CASSQDSSLAGVPDTQYF. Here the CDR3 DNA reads TGTGCCAGCAGCCAAGACTCCTCCCTAGCGGGAGTACCAGATACGCAGTATTTT.

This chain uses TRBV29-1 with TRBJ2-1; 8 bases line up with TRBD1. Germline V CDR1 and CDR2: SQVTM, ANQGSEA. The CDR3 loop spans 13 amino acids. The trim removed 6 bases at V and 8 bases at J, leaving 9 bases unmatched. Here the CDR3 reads CSVADRGRDEQFF. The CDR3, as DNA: TGCAGCGTCGCCGACAGGGGCCGGGATGAGCAGTTCTTC.

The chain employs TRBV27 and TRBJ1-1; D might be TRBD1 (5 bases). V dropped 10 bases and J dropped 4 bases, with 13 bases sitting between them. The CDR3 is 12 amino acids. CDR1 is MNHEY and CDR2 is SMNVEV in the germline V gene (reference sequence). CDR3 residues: CATGHYRTEAFF. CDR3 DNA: TGTGCCACCGGACATTACCGCACTGAAGCTTTCTTT.

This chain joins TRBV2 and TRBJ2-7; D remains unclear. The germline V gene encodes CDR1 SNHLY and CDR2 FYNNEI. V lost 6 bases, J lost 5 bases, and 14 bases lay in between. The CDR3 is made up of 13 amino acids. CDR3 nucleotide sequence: TGTGCCAGCAGGGCCTCTAGTTCTCACGAGCAGTACTTC. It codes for CASRASSSHEQYF.

The CDR3 DNA reads TGTGCCAGCAGTTTATTTGGGGGCGGCACAGATACGCAGTATTTT. This codes for CASSLFGGGTDTQYF. The chain couples TRBV27 to TRBJ2-3; possibly TRBD1 for D (6 bases). The CDR3 is made up of 15 amino acids. The germline V gene has CDR1 MNHEY and CDR2 SMNVEV (reference sequence). V was shortened by 1 base and J by 1 base, with 9 bases between the two germline ends.

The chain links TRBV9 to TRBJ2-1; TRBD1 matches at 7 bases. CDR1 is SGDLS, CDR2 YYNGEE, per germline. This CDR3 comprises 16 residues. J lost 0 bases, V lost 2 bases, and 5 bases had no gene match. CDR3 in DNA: TGTGCCAGCAGCGTGGGACAGAGTTTCTCCTACAATGAGCAGTTCTTC. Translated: CASSVGQSFSYNEQFF.

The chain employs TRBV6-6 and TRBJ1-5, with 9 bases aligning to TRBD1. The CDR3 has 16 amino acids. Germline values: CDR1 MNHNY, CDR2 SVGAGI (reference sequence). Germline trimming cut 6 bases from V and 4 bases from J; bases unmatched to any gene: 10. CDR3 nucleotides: TGTGCCAGCAGCTTAGACAGGGGGGGCCTGAATCAGCCCCAGCATTTT. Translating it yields CASSLDRGGLNQPQHF.

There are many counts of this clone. In DNA, the CDR3 is TGTGCCAGCAGCTTAGGGGACCGGGATCCAAGCTCCTACAATGAGCAGTTCTTC. Translation: CASSLGDRDPSSYNEQFF. This chain links TRBV7-6 with TRBJ2-1; the D call may be TRBD1 or TRBD2 (5 bases each). The V end lost 1 base, the J end lost 0 bases, and 16 bases lay between the germline ends. Germline V gives CDR1 SGHVS, CDR2 FNYEAQ. This CDR3 has 18 amino acids.

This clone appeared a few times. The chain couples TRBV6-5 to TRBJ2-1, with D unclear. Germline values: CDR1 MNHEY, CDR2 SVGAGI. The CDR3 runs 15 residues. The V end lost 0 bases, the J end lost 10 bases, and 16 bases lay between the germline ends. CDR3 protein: CASSYSVPGAGEQFF. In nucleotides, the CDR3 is TGTGCCAGCAGTTACTCTGTACCGGGCGCCGGGGAGCAGTTCTTC.